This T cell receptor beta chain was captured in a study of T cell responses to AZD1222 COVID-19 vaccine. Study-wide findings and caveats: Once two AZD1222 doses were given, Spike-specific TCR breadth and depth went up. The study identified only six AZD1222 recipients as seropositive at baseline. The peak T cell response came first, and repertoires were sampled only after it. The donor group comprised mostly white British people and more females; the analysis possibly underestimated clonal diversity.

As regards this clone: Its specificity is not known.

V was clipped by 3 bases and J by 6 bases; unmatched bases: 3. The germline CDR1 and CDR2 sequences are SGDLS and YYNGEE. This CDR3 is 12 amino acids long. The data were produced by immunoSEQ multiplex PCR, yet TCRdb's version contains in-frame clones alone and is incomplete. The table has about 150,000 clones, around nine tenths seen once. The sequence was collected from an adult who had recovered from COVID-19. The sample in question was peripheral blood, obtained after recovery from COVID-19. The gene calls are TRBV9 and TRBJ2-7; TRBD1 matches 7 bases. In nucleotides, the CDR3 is TGTGCCAGCAGCGGACAGGGAGTCGAGCAGTACTTC. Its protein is CASSGQGVEQYF.